One sample yielded the 3 T cell receptor beta chains listed below, sequenced in a study of cytomegalovirus exposure and HLA in healthy donors. The PCR had 60 Vbeta and 13 Jbeta primers. The repertoire was sequenced with immunoSEQ multiplex PCR; TCRdb's copy has only in-frame clones and lacks some. Among some 140,000 clones listed, roughly 80% were seen once. Sequencing was carried out using PBMCs. These receptor sequences come from a man younger than 40 in good health and CMV-seropositive.

This clone came up once. V usage is TRBV30 and J usage is TRBJ1-1; perhaps TRBD1 as D (6 bases). The germline CDR1 and CDR2 sequences are GTSNPN and SVGIG (reference sequence). The CDR3 is made up of 13 amino acids. With 3 bases removed from V and 6 bases from J, the gap between germline ends came to 14 bases. The CDR3 region is CAWSLGGLPEAFF. The CDR3 region has the DNA TGTGCCTGGAGCCTCGGGGGGCTACCTGAAGCTTTCTTT.

The rearrangement joins TRBV5-4 to TRBJ2-5; weak D call: TRBD1 (5 bases). The CDR3 has 16 residues. The V gene lost 2 bases and the J gene lost 4 bases, with 18 bases spanning the gap. CDR1 and CDR2 (germline): SGHNT, YYREEE (reference sequence). The CDR3 protein is CASSFRRAGNRETQYF. The CDR3 region has the DNA TGTGCCAGCAGCTTTCGTCGGGCAGGGAATAGAGAGACCCAGTACTTC.

This chain uses TRBV2 with TRBJ2-2; 8 nucleotides line up with TRBD1. The CDR3 is 14 residues long. Unmatched junction bases numbered 1, after V lost 6 bases and J lost 1 base. Per germline, CDR1 SNHLY and CDR2 FYNNEI. The CDR3 is CASSGQGNTGELFF. CDR3 in DNA: TGTGCCAGCAGCGGACAGGGGAACACCGGGGAGCTGTTTTTT.